The clone carrying this T cell receptor beta chain was seen a few times. What it recognizes is unknown. The germline gives CDR1 SEHNR, CDR2 FQNEAQ (reference sequence). CDR3 size: 15 residues. The V and J ends lost 8 bases and 5 bases, in that order; junction bases with no gene match: 12. The sample originates from a study of T-cell memory formation after mild COVID-19. Findings and caveats of the study: Cross-reactive memory appears to have joined, as suggested by some responding clones showing up in pre-infection memory.

5'RACE with constant-segment primers yielded barcoded, UMI-tagged TCR alpha and TCR beta cDNA libraries. TCRdb reprocessed the 5' RACE reads via MiXCR and lists one record per CDR3 protein. This table has about 470,000 distinct CDR3 sequences, more than 20% appearing once. The TCR sequence derives from an adult woman who had mild COVID-19 (a few samples of this study predate the infection). Cell type and time point are not known. Sequences were obtained from PBMCs or a T cell subset sorted from them (not recorded which). The chain employs TRBV7-9 and TRBJ2-1, with TRBD1 identical over 7 bases. The CDR3 bases are TGTGCCAGCCAGGGTGTACAGGGGATGGACAATGAGCAGTTCTTC. Translating gives CASQGVQGMDNEQFF. Looking up the rest from reference TRBV7-9 and TRBJ2-1 gives the full variable domain: DTGVSQNPRHKITKRGQNVTFRCDPISEHNRLYWYRQTLGQGPEFLTYFQNEAQLEKSRLLSDRFSAERPKGSFSTLEIQRTEQGDSAMYLCASQGVQGMDNEQFFGPGTRLTVL.